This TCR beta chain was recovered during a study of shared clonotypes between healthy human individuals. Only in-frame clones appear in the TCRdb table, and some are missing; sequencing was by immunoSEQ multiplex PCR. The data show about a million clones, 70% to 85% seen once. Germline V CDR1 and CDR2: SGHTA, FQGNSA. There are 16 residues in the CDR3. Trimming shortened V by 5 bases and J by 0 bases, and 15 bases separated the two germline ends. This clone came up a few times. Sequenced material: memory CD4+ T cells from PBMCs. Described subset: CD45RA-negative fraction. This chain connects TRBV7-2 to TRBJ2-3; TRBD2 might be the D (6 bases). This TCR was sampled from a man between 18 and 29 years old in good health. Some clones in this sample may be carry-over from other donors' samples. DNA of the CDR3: TGTGCCAGCAGCCAGGCTGGGGGGTTCAGCACAGATACGCAGTATTTT. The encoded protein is CASSQAGGFSTDTQYF.